This T cell receptor (beta chain) derives from a study of sequential checkpoint blockade in melanoma. Study-wide background: First-line arms were nivolumab then ipilimumab, or the reverse, randomized 1:1.

Clones were sequenced by immunoSEQ multiplex PCR, and TCRdb holds only the in-frame ones, with some missing. This sample yields about 17,000 clones, of which 67% are seen a single time; under 25% belongs to the top ten. Treatment: randomized to nivolumab then ipilimumab (arm A) or the reverse (arm B). The CDR3 has 16 residues. Sample: CD8+ T cells sorted from blood (inferred from file names), taken from a patient given nivolumab and ipilimumab in sequence. This clonotype was sampled from a human donor with melanoma. The V gene is TRBV21-1, the J gene TRBJ2-7; no check of the table's D call, TRBD2, against the DNA was made. TRBV21-1 is a pseudogene segment. CDR3 residues: CASSKATGLSSYEQYF. The CDR3 DNA sequence: TGTGCCAGCAGCAAAGCCACCGGACTTTCCTCCTACGAGCAGTACTTC.